The 28 T cell receptor beta chains below come from one sample, sequenced in a study of cytotoxic CD8 clonotypes in ibrutinib-treated CLL (dated by TCRdb to about 2021). The label giving this sample's time point can be read as: approximately 11 months on ibrutinib. The method was the immunoSEQ multiplex PCR assay. TCRdb re-hosts the immuneACCESS table, in-frame sequences only. Its copies lack some clones; in the studies checked, an unresolved V gene accounts for under half of them, and the cause for the rest is not known. The sample table contains 200,000 to 250,000 clones; only one count was recorded for approximately 70% of them. Roughly 6.4% of the sample is taken by the ten largest. This specimen was PBMCs, taken after 12 months of ibrutinib treatment. These receptor sequences come from a human donor with chronic lymphocytic leukemia.

A few counts support this clone. This chain connects TRBV19 to TRBJ1-2, with a possible D match to TRBD1 (6 bases). V lost 5 bases and J lost 6, with 16 bases in between. The CDR3 length is 14 residues. Germline assignment: CDR1 LNHDA and CDR2 SQIVND (reference sequence). As DNA, the CDR3 is TGTGCCAGTAGTCCTATGGGGGGCGTCAATGGCTACACCTTC. It specifies CASSPMGGVNGYTF.

The chain is built from TRBV29-1 and TRBJ1-1; 9 bases align to TRBD1. V gave up 7 bases and J gave up 7 bases; unmatched junction bases: 10. Looked up from germline, CDR1 is SQVTM and CDR2 is ANQGSEA. The CDR3 runs to 13 residues. CDR3: CSAYPGTGIEAFF. The CDR3, as DNA: TGCAGCGCGTATCCCGGGACAGGGATTGAAGCTTTCTTT. Filled out from reference TRBV29-1 and TRBJ1-1, the complete variable domain reads SAVISQKPSRDICQRGTSLTIQCQVDSQVTMMFWYRQQPGQSLTLIATANQGSEATYESGFVIDKFPISRPNLTFSTLTVSNMSPEDSSIYLCSAYPGTGIEAFFGQGTRLTVV.

The CDR3 protein is CASSLATGYNSPLHF. The CDR3 DNA sequence: TGTGCCAGCAGTCTAGCGACGGGGTATAATTCACCCCTCCACTTT. V gene TRBV5-4 combines with J gene TRBJ1-6; D not certain. V was pared by 5 bases and J by 4 bases, with 13 bases between. CDR3 length: 15 amino acids. The germline gives CDR1 SGHNT, CDR2 YYREEE (reference sequence).

This chain connects TRBV4-3 to TRBJ2-3; D is ambiguous. CDR3 length: 12 amino acids. Germline values: CDR1 LGHNA, CDR2 YSLEER. V lost 8 bases, J lost 4 bases, and 10 bases lay in between. In nucleotides, the CDR3 is TGCGCCAGCGCACCGGGTCCAGATACGCAGTATTTT. This translates into CASAPGPDTQYF.

The V gene is TRBV5-1, the J gene TRBJ1-1, with a tentative D call TRBD1 (5 bases). The CDR3 is made up of 15 amino acids. Trimming removed 4 bases at V and 3 bases at J, with 16 bases between. Germline V gives CDR1 SGHRS, CDR2 YFSETQ. The CDR3 coding sequence is TGCGCCAGCAGCGTCTCGGGGGAAATGTACACTGAAGCTTTCTTT. Amino acid sequence: CASSVSGEMYTEAFF.

This clone occurred a few times. This chain uses TRBV30 with TRBJ1-2; D might be TRBD1 (5 bases). Trimming removed 0 bases at V and 6 bases at J, with 11 bases between. Germline CDR1 reads GTSNPN; CDR2 reads SVGIG (reference sequence). The CDR3 contains 13 residues. This CDR3 is CAWSVVEGHGYTF. The CDR3 bases are TGTGCCTGGAGTGTGGTCGAGGGGCATGGCTACACCTTC.

The chain couples TRBV6-5 to TRBJ1-1, with 9 bases lining up with TRBD1. V lost 4 bases and J lost 5; bases outside the gene matches: 8. There are 15 residues in the CDR3. CDR1 is MNHEY and CDR2 is SVGAGI in the germline V gene. CDR3 DNA: TGTGCCAGCAGTTGGCGGGGACAGGGATATACTGAAGCTTTCTTT. Its protein is CASSWRGQGYTEAFF.

The chain couples TRBV30 to TRBJ1-2; tentatively, D is TRBD1 (5 bases). Germline lookup yields CDR1 GTSNPN and CDR2 SVGIG (reference sequence). V was cut by 6 bases and J by 5 bases, with 16 bases left in between. The CDR3 runs to 13 residues. The CDR3 region is CACKDILTYGYTF. The CDR3 region has the DNA TGTGCCTGTAAGGACATCTTGACTTATGGCTACACCTTC.

The V gene is TRBV19, the J gene TRBJ1-2; TRBD1 might be the D (5 bases). Trimming took 3 bases from V and 3 from J, leaving 14 bases between them. Germline assignment: CDR1 LNHDA and CDR2 SQIVND (reference sequence). There are 15 residues in the CDR3. The CDR3, as DNA: TGTGCCAGTAGTATCGGGGCAGGGTATTACTATGGCTACACCTTC. It is translated as CASSIGAGYYYGYTF.

The chain carries TRBV9 and TRBJ1-1, with D unresolved. From germline, CDR1 is SGDLS and CDR2 YYNGEE. Trimming shortened V by 3 bases and J by 5 bases, and 17 bases separated the two germline ends. This CDR3 is built from 15 residues. The CDR3 bases are TGTGCCAGCAGCGCCGTCTTATCCGATTTTACTGAAGCTTTCTTT. It yields the protein CASSAVLSDFTEAFF.

The chain recombines TRBV4-1 with TRBJ1-5, with D unclear. Germline CDR1 reads MGHRA; CDR2 reads YSYEKL. Trimming cost V 0 bases and J 6 bases, with 12 bases left between them. The CDR3 contains 15 residues. The CDR3 sequence: CASSQDQAFSQPQHF. The CDR3 DNA reads as TGCGCCAGCAGCCAAGATCAGGCTTTCAGTCAGCCCCAGCATTTT.

The rearrangement links TRBV9 to TRBJ2-1, with 7 bases identical to TRBD2. The germline V gene encodes CDR1 SGDLS and CDR2 YYNGEE. The CDR3 runs 18 residues. Trimming removed 0 bases from V and 0 bases from J; junction bases left unmatched: 9. Here the CDR3 reads CASSVGVTGGSSYNEQFF. CDR3 sequence (DNA): TGTGCCAGCAGCGTAGGAGTTACGGGCGGGAGCTCCTACAATGAGCAGTTCTTC. The entire variable domain, with the rest obtained from reference TRBV9 and TRBJ2-1, is as follows: DSGVTQTPKHLITATGQRVTLRCSPRSGDLSVYWYQQSLDQGLQFLIQYYNGEERAKGNILERFSAQQFPDLHSELNLSSLELGDSALYFCASSVGVTGGSSYNEQFFGPGTRLTVL.

This clone has a handful of counts. The chain couples TRBV11-2 to TRBJ1-4, with a possible D match to TRBD1 (5 bases). V lost 3 bases and J lost 5, with 7 bases in between. CDR1 is SGHAT and CDR2 is FQNNGV in the germline V gene. The CDR3 extends over 13 amino acids. CDR3 DNA: TGTGCCAGCAGCTTCTACAGGAATGAAAAACTGTTTTTT. Protein sequence: CASSFYRNEKLFF.

The V call is TRBV27, the J call TRBJ1-3, with D uncertain. This CDR3 spans 8 amino acids. V lost 7 bases and J 11 bases, leaving 3 bases between the germline ends. Germline V gene lookup returns CDR1 MNHEY and CDR2 SMNVEV (reference sequence). CDR3 coding DNA: TGTGCCAGCACCCCCATATATTTT. Protein sequence: CASTPIYF.

The genes are TRBV4-1 and TRBJ1-2; TRBD1 aligns across 7 bases. V dropped 2 bases and J dropped 5; count of bases not matched to a gene: 5. This CDR3 spans 14 amino acids. Germline CDR1 reads MGHRA; CDR2 reads YSYEKL. CDR3 protein: CASSQRQGEYGYTF. CDR3 nucleotides: TGCGCCAGCAGCCAACGACAGGGAGAGTATGGCTACACCTTC.

The chain links TRBV11-2 to TRBJ2-3; D tentatively fits TRBD1 or TRBD2 (6 bases each). V was clipped by 3 bases and J by 2 bases, with 15 bases between them. The CDR3 length is 16 residues. Germline V gene data show CDR1 as SGHAT and CDR2 as FQNNGV. CDR3 in amino acids: CASSFSLGGPTDTQYF. The CDR3 DNA follows: TGTGCCAGCAGCTTTTCTTTAGGGGGGCCCACAGATACGCAGTATTTT.

CDR3 region: CASVNPRFATYGYTF. CDR3 bases: TGTGCCAGTGTAAACCCCAGGTTCGCTACCTATGGCTACACCTTC. This chain uses TRBV19 with TRBJ1-2; D is unresolved. The CDR3 consists of 15 residues. The V end lost 8 bases, the J end lost 4 bases, and 20 bases lay between the germline ends. Germline-derived CDR1 and CDR2 are LNHDA and SQIVND (reference sequence).

The chain combines TRBV5-4 with TRBJ2-3; a weak D match, TRBD2 (5 bases). This CDR3 is 14 amino acids long. Looked up from germline, CDR1 is SGHNT and CDR2 is YYREEE (reference sequence). With 2 bases removed from V and 1 base from J, the gap between germline ends came to 8 bases. CDR3 sequence reads: CASSFSRGTDTQYF. CDR3 nucleotides: TGTGCCAGCAGCTTCTCGAGGGGCACAGATACGCAGTATTTT.

The chain is built from TRBV7-9 and TRBJ2-1; 8 bases fit TRBD2. J lost 10 bases, V lost 3 bases, and 8 bases had no gene match. The CDR3 length is 14 residues. The germline CDR1 and CDR2 sequences are SEHNR and FQNEAQ (reference sequence). CDR3 in DNA: TGTGCCAGCAGCTTCAGCGGGAGATCGAGAGAGCAGTTCTTC. This codes for CASSFSGRSREQFF.

This chain connects TRBV2 to TRBJ2-1; 9 bases match TRBD1. From germline, CDR1 is SNHLY and CDR2 FYNNEI. Trimming took 8 bases from V and 0 from J; bases not matched to a gene: 11. This CDR3 comprises 17 residues. The CDR3 spells CASPRTGDMSSYNEQFF. CDR3 sequence (DNA): TGTGCCAGCCCGAGGACAGGGGACATGAGCTCCTACAATGAGCAGTTCTTC.

The CDR3 nucleotides read TGTGCCAGCAGCTTTTCGGGTAATGGCTACACCTTC. Its translation: CASSFSGNGYTF. The chain recombines TRBV5-6 with TRBJ1-2; D unclear. V gave up 2 bases and J gave up 6 bases, with 8 bases separating them. CDR3 length: 12 amino acids. In germline, CDR1 is SGHDT, CDR2 YYEEEE.

This clone came up a few times. This chain uses TRBV11-2 with TRBJ2-7; the D gene is possibly TRBD2 (6 bases). V shed 2 bases and J shed 2 bases, with 16 bases lying between them. The CDR3 runs 16 residues. Looked up from germline, CDR1 is SGHAT and CDR2 is FQNNGV. As DNA, the CDR3 is TGTGCCAGCAGCTTACTAAGCGGGTGGGCCCCCTACGAGCAGTACTTC. Protein product: CASSLLSGWAPYEQYF.

This rearrangement joins TRBV5-1 to TRBJ2-7, with D possibly matching TRBD1 (5 bases). The length of the CDR3 is 13 residues. V shed 5 bases and J shed 0 bases, with 9 bases lying between them. Looked up from germline, CDR1 is SGHRS and CDR2 is YFSETQ. The CDR3 region has the DNA TGCGCCAGCAGTCCAGGGATCTCCTACGAGCAGTACTTC. Translated, it gives CASSPGISYEQYF.

The chain is built from TRBV5-6 and TRBJ2-7; D is ambiguous. Germline V gene sequence: CDR1 SGHDT, CDR2 YYEEEE. The CDR3 length is 12 residues. Trimming stripped 4 bases from V and 3 bases from J, with 8 bases between. The CDR3 here is CASSTSRYEQYF. The CDR3 nucleotides read TGTGCCAGCAGCACGAGCCGCTACGAGCAGTACTTC.

The chain is built from TRBV29-1 and TRBJ1-2; 7 nucleotides align to TRBD1. The J segment lost 4 bases and the V segment lost 2 bases, leaving 10 bases of the junction unmatched. Germline V gene sequence: CDR1 SQVTM, CDR2 ANQGSEA. This CDR3 spans 15 amino acids. CDR3 sequence: CSVESGGGRGYGYTF. The CDR3 DNA reads TGCAGCGTTGAATCAGGGGGGGGACGAGGCTATGGCTACACCTTC.

V usage is TRBV10-3 and J usage is TRBJ2-7; 8 bases align to TRBD1. There are 14 residues in the CDR3. V lost 5 bases to trimming and J lost 6 bases; unmatched junction nucleotides: 9. Germline CDR1 ENHRY, CDR2 SYGVKD. CDR3 nucleotides: TGTGCCATCAGTTCCGGGACAGGCGCTCGCGAGCAGTACTTC. Residues: CAISSGTGAREQYF.

V is TRBV30 and J is TRBJ1-2, with TRBD1 matching over 9 bases. The V segment lost 2 bases and the J segment 4 bases; nucleotides outside the gene matches: 2. This CDR3 spans 13 amino acids. Germline assignment: CDR1 GTSNPN and CDR2 SVGIG (reference sequence). Written as DNA, the CDR3 is TGTGCCTGGAGTAGGACAGGGGTCTATGGCTACACCTTC. This codes for CAWSRTGVYGYTF.

The chain joins TRBV7-9 to TRBJ1-1; no clear D gene. Trimming removed 2 bases at V and 12 bases at J, with 22 bases between. CDR1 and CDR2 (germline): SEHNR, FQNEAQ (reference sequence). CDR3 length: 15 amino acids. The CDR3 DNA is TGTGCCAGCAGCTTATGGGCCGCGGCCACACTAGGATCTTTCTTT. Translation: CASSLWAAATLGSFF.